This T cell receptor (beta chain) was captured in a study of T cells in Graves' hyperthyroidism and ophthalmopathy. Looking at the study overall: Prior to any treatment, at the point of initial diagnosis, peripheral blood was collected.

This clonotype was counted at least ten times. The antigen remains undetermined. The investigators amplified TCR beta CDR3 regions from RNA transcripts. The HTBI set primed first-round TCR CDR3 RT-PCR. Each CDR3 protein is one row after TCRdb ran MiXCR on the multiplex PCR reads. The sample lists 550,000 to 600,000 distinct CDR3 sequences; 11% to 15% were seen once. V dropped 6 bases and J dropped 0 bases, with 9 bases sitting between them. This CDR3 contains 13 residues. Germline CDR1 reads MDHEN; CDR2 reads SYDVKM. Study-wide findings and caveats: Blood also showed most of the thyroid clonotypes that were expanded above 0.001. With a median lead of about six months before onset, the model predicted ophthalmopathy.

This TCR came from a woman between 18 and 30 years old with Graves' ophthalmopathy. The V call is TRBV28, the J call TRBJ2-7; D is uncertain. The specimen sequenced was blood. CDR3 region: CASRHTSSYEQYF. The CDR3 bases are TGTGCCAGCAGGCACACGAGCTCCTACGAGCAGTACTTC.